Shown below are 13 T cell receptor beta chains from a single sample sequenced in a study of metastatic and nonmetastatic thyroid tumors. With MiXCR, TCRdb called clones anew from the PCR reads. The sample contains 29,000 or so clones, around 4% of which appear only once. Not a single patient had been given any form of treatment at any point before undergoing thyroid surgery. The specimen was blood. The receptors were sampled from a female donor with papillary thyroid cancer or a benign thyroid nodule (not recorded which). Some clones in this sample may be carry-over from other donors' samples.

This sequence joins TRBV6-2 or TRBV6-3 and TRBJ1-5; unclear D gene. The V end lost 2 bases, the J end lost 10 bases, and 18 bases lay between the germline ends. Germline CDR1 MNHEY, CDR2 SVGEGT. The CDR3 has 15 amino acids. This CDR3 is CASSYSLAGDRPQHF. CDR3 DNA: TGTGCCAGCAGTTACAGTCTCGCAGGTGATCGTCCCCAGCATTTT.

This clone is medium-sized in the sample. This chain joins TRBV28 and TRBJ1-2; 8 nucleotides agree with TRBD1. CDR1 is MDHEN and CDR2 is SYDVKM in the germline V gene. This CDR3 has 14 amino acids. J lost 7 bases, V lost 3 bases, and 7 bases had no gene match. The CDR3 DNA reads TGTGCCAGCAGTTTTCAAGGACAGGGAAGTGGCTACACCTTC. Translated, it gives CASSFQGQGSGYTF.

The rearrangement joins TRBV6-1 to TRBJ2-7, with TRBD2 matching 11 bases. Germline CDR1 MNHNS, CDR2 SASEGT. J gave up 5 bases and V 11 bases, and 8 bases lay outside the gene matches. The length of the CDR3 is 13 residues. CDR3 amino acids: CAGRASGRNEQYF. In DNA form, the CDR3 reads TGTGCCGGGCGGGCTAGCGGGAGGAACGAGCAGTACTTC.

In DNA form, the CDR3 reads TGTGCCAGTAGTATAAACGGGGGGGAAGATGGCTACACCTTC. It encodes CASSINGGEDGYTF. This chain connects TRBV19 to TRBJ1-2, with D maybe TRBD1 (5 bases). This CDR3 spans 14 amino acids. The V end was cut by 2 bases, the J end by 6 bases, with 13 bases between. Germline CDR1 is LNHDA and CDR2 is SQIVND (reference sequence).

In this sample, this clone turned up many times. The rearrangement uses TRBV7-2 and TRBJ1-2, with a tentative D call TRBD1 (5 bases). The ends were cut back, 1 base at V and 4 bases at J, with 7 bases in the middle. The CDR3 has 13 residues. The germline V gene encodes CDR1 SGHTA and CDR2 FQGNSA. CDR3 amino acids: CASSLGQSYGYTF. The CDR3 DNA is TGTGCCAGCAGCTTAGGACAGAGCTATGGCTACACCTTC.

This clone is termed medium-sized. This chain links TRBV28 with TRBJ2-7; 7 nucleotides agree with TRBD1. The germline V gene has CDR1 MDHEN and CDR2 SYDVKM. Unmatched junction bases numbered 4, after V lost 8 bases and J lost 0 bases. CDR3 length: 13 amino acids. CDR3 sequence: CASGDSSSYEQYF. For the CDR3, the DNA is TGTGCCAGCGGGGACAGCAGCTCCTACGAGCAGTACTTC.

The chain carries TRBV11-2 and TRBJ2-7, with D hard to call. The length of the CDR3 is 16 residues. The V end was cut by 5 bases, the J end by 5 bases, with 22 bases between. CDR1 is SGHAT, CDR2 FQNNGV, per germline. CDR3 loop: CASSPLRGSGPHEQYF. DNA for the CDR3: TGTGCCAGCAGCCCGCTGCGTGGTAGTGGGCCGCACGAGCAGTACTTC. The entire variable domain, with the rest obtained from reference TRBV11-2 and TRBJ2-7, is as follows: EAGVAQSPRYKIIEKRQSVAFWCNPISGHATLYWYQQILGQGPKLLIQFQNNGVVDDSQLPKDRFSAERLKGVDSTLKIQPAKLEDSAVYLCASSPLRGSGPHEQYFGPGTRLTVT.

The sample holds many counts of this clone. The V and J genes are TRBV2 and TRBJ1-4; D not certain. Per germline, CDR1 SNHLY and CDR2 FYNNEI. The CDR3 extends over 14 amino acids. V lost 2 bases and J lost 7, with 11 bases in between. This CDR3 reads CASSELGQSEKLFF. The CDR3 nucleotides read TGTGCCAGCAGTGAATTAGGGCAAAGTGAAAAACTGTTTTTT.

The rearrangement links TRBV9 to TRBJ1-3; TRBD1 is a possible D gene (5 bases). The CDR3 is made up of 16 amino acids. Germline CDR1 is SGDLS and CDR2 is YYNGEE. V dropped 5 bases and J dropped 0 bases, with 15 bases sitting between them. CDR3 DNA sequence: TGTGCCAGCAGTAGTGAAAGGGGCTACTCTGGAAACACCATATATTTT. It specifies CASSSERGYSGNTIYF. The entire variable domain, with the rest obtained from reference TRBV9 and TRBJ1-3, is as follows: DSGVTQTPKHLITATGQRVTLRCSPRSGDLSVYWYQQSLDQGLQFLIQYYNGEERAKGNILERFSAQQFPDLHSELNLSSLELGDSALYFCASSSERGYSGNTIYFGEGSWLTVV.

The rearrangement joins TRBV15 to TRBJ2-1, with TRBD2 identical over 10 bases. There are 18 residues in the CDR3. Germline loops: CDR1 LNHNV, CDR2 YYDKDF (reference sequence). The junction had 10 bases not matched to a gene; V was cut back by 5 bases and J by 0 bases. The CDR3 spells CATSGLAGGKLSYNEQFF. CDR3 DNA: TGTGCCACCAGCGGCTTAGCGGGGGGAAAACTCTCCTACAATGAGCAGTTCTTC.

The J gene is TRBJ1-5, the V gene TRBV30; no reliable D call. The germline gives CDR1 GTSNPN, CDR2 SVGIG (reference sequence). Deletions cut 0 bases from V and 0 bases from J, with 6 bases between. The CDR3 is 14 residues long. CDR3 residues: CAWSVPYSNQPQHF. In DNA, the CDR3 is TGTGCCTGGAGTGTACCTTATAGCAATCAGCCCCAGCATTTT.

This clone was found a few times. The CDR3 DNA follows: TGTGCCACCAGCAGAGGGCGGACAGAGGGGTTCGGCTACACCTTC. Translating gives CATSRGRTEGFGYTF. This chain connects TRBV15 to TRBJ1-2; D perhaps matches TRBD1 (6 bases). V lost 1 base, J lost 8 bases, and 17 bases lay in between. This CDR3 is 15 amino acids long. The germline V gene has CDR1 LNHNV and CDR2 YYDKDF (reference sequence).

There are a few counts of this clone. The gene calls are TRBV11-2 and TRBJ2-2; D is perhaps TRBD1 (6 bases). Trimming took off 1 base at V and 3 bases at J, with 12 bases between the two ends. Germline lookup yields CDR1 SGHAT and CDR2 FQNNGV. CDR3 length equals 16 residues. Here the CDR3 reads CASSLVFHRDTGELFF. The DNA of the CDR3 is TGTGCCAGCAGCTTAGTTTTTCACAGGGACACCGGGGAGCTGTTTTTT.